This TCR beta chain was recorded in a study of T cells after yellow fever vaccination. General study points: Most clones from primary vaccination were detected again post-booster (96% CD4, approximately 90% CD8).

It was through 5'RACE template switching that TCR cDNA was made, with a universal primer site and UMIs added. TCRdb re-analysed the 5' RACE reads in MiXCR, keeping a single row per CDR3 protein. This table has about 150,000 distinct CDR3 sequences, 6.2% appearing once. Ten or more counts support this clonotype. Its antigen is currently unknown. The CDR3 length is 14 residues. J was trimmed by 7 bases and V by 7 bases; bases with no gene match: 9. Sequencing used CD4+ T cells sorted from PBMCs, obtained on the day of the first yellow fever vaccination. The chain links TRBV12-3 or TRBV12-4 to TRBJ2-1; 8 bases map to TRBD1. The TCR was taken from a man younger than 30 who received the YFV17D yellow fever vaccine. The chain's CDR3 is CASTPWTGWNEQFF. CDR3 coding DNA: TGTGCCAGCACCCCGTGGACAGGGTGGAATGAGCAGTTCTTC.